The present T cell receptor beta chain was sequenced within a study of cytomegalovirus exposure and HLA in healthy donors. Study-wide points: TCR beta sequences reportedly predicted most subjects' HLA-A and HLA-B alleles accurately. Later analysis associated a missense DCLRE1C variant with TCR beta V- and J-gene trimming.

Unrecorded immune exposures were likely, despite nominal health at sampling. The CDR3 is 15 residues long. Germline CDR1 is SGHRS and CDR2 is YFSETQ. The J segment lost 2 bases and the V segment lost 2 bases, leaving 6 bases of the junction unmatched. Use of 60 Vbeta and 13 Jbeta primers characterized the PCR. Using immunoSEQ multiplex PCR, the repertoire was profiled, and TCRdb retains in-frame clones only, with some absent. The table has about 230,000 clones, around four fifths seen once; the top ten hold roughly 2.5%. Turning to this clone: Antigen specificity is unknown.

The chain joins TRBV5-1 to TRBJ1-2; 7 bases fit TRBD1. The origin of this receptor is a woman in her fifties or sixties in good health and CMV-seropositive. What was sequenced was PBMCs. CDR3 residues: CASSFRQGMNYGYTF. Here the CDR3 DNA reads TGCGCCAGCAGCTTTAGACAGGGCATGAACTATGGCTACACCTTC.